These T cell receptor beta chains were read from a single sample in a study of vaccination effects on CD4 cells after COVID-19. These receptors' targets are unknown. Clones were read by immunoSEQ multiplex PCR, and TCRdb kept only the in-frame ones, dropping some. The table includes tens of thousands of clones, about four fifths detected once. This specimen consisted of CD4+ T cells from PBMCs cultured with HCoV-NL63 spike peptides, obtained before COVID-19 vaccination. These receptors were taken from a human donor who received a COVID-19 vaccine. The CDR3 runs from the conserved cysteine through the conserved F or W. Each record gives: clone size, V gene, D gene, J gene, CDR3 protein, CDR3 DNA. D genes are given only for firm matches. Expanded clones are given a class, and other clones once, few, many or no size at all.

-	TRBV2	-	TRBJ2-1	CASSSQGGHNEQFF	TGTGCCAGCAGTTCTCAGGGGGGCCACAATGAGCAGTTCTTC
-	TRBV12-3/TRBV12-4	-	TRBJ1-1	CASSLVTGRAFF	TGTGCCAGCAGTTTAGTTACGGGGCGAGCTTTCTTT
few	TRBV21-1	-	TRBJ1-2	CASSKEIPRTGGVYGYTF	TGTGCCAGCAGCAAAGAAATCCCACGAACGGGAGGAGTCTATGGCTACACCTTC
few	TRBV5-6	-	TRBJ1-4	CASSNSGESGEKLFF	TGTGCCAGCAGCAATTCAGGGGAAAGTGGTGAAAAACTGTTTTTT
-	TRBV2	-	TRBJ1-3	CASTMGLGNTIYF	TGTGCCAGCACCATGGGGTTGGGAAACACCATATATTTT
-	TRBV18	-	TRBJ1-6	CASSPLQLRADNSPLHF	TGTGCCAGCTCACCACTACAATTGCGGGCCGATAATTCACCCCTCCACTTT
-	TRBV6-2/TRBV6-3	TRBD1	TRBJ1-1	CASSTWGQGFEAFF	TGTGCCAGCAGCACATGGGGACAGGGGTTTGAAGCTTTCTTT
-	TRBV5-8	TRBD1	TRBJ1-4	CASSPGDRGDEKLFF	TGTGCCAGCAGCCCAGGTGACAGGGGGGACGAAAAACTGTTTTTT
-	TRBV28	-	TRBJ1-1	CASRAHAGLSTEAFF	TGTGCCAGCAGGGCTCATGCGGGACTTAGCACTGAAGCTTTCTTT
-	TRBV5-4	TRBD2	TRBJ2-3	CASSLTSGGTDTQYF	TGTGCCAGCAGCCTGACTAGCGGGGGCACAGATACGCAGTATTTT
-	TRBV2	-	TRBJ1-4	CASRWGASNEKLFF	TGTGCCAGCAGATGGGGGGCCTCTAATGAAAAACTGTTTTTT
-	TRBV6-6	TRBD1	TRBJ1-5	CASKSTGGRNQPQHF	TGTGCCAGCAAATCGACAGGGGGCCGCAATCAGCCCCAGCATTTT
once	TRBV5-5	-	TRBJ2-5	CASSMGPRETQYF	TGTGCCAGCAGCATGGGACCGCGGGAGACCCAGTACTTC
few	TRBV7-3	TRBD1	TRBJ1-2	CASSPTGANYGYTF	TGTGCCAGCAGCCCCACAGGGGCTAACTATGGCTACACCTTC
-	TRBV19	-	TRBJ2-3	CASSPGPKASTDTQYF	TGTGCCAGTAGTCCGGGACCCAAAGCCTCCACAGATACGCAGTATTTT
-	TRBV6-6	-	TRBJ2-3	CASIDSPATDTQYF	TGTGCCAGCATTGACTCCCCGGCGACAGATACGCAGTATTTT
-	TRBV7-2	TRBD1	TRBJ1-1	CASSFLPGQSNTEAFF	TGTGCCAGCAGCTTTCTTCCGGGACAGAGTAACACTGAAGCTTTCTTT
-	TRBV5-6	-	TRBJ1-2	CASSLLGDNLYGYTF	TGTGCCAGCAGCTTGCTAGGGGATAACTTGTATGGCTACACCTTC
once	TRBV2	TRBD2	TRBJ2-3	CASRPPLAGGTDTQYF	TGTGCCAGCAGGCCCCCGCTAGCGGGGGGGACAGATACGCAGTATTTT
-	TRBV19	-	TRBJ1-3	CASSIWFGNTIYF	TGTGCCAGTAGTATATGGTTCGGAAACACCATATATTTT
-	TRBV19	TRBD1	TRBJ1-4	CASSKQGFNEKLFF	TGTGCCAGTAGTAAACAGGGGTTTAATGAAAAACTGTTTTTT
-	TRBV18	TRBD1	TRBJ2-4	CASSPSWQGDIQYF	TGTGCCAGCTCACCCTCCTGGCAGGGGGACATTCAGTACTTC
-	TRBV19	-	TRBJ1-6	CASRSDSISYNSPLHF	TGTGCCAGTAGATCGGACAGCATCTCCTATAATTCACCCCTCCACTTT
-	TRBV5-1	-	TRBJ2-3	CASRPGAGTLVPPGLRDTQYF	TGCGCCAGCAGACCGGGGGCCGGGACCTTGGTTCCGCCGGGTTTGCGAGATACGCAGTATTTT
-	TRBV5-1	-	TRBJ1-2	CASSPDSTYGYTF	TGCGCCAGCAGTCCAGACAGCACCTATGGCTACACCTTC
-	TRBV18	-	TRBJ1-1	CASSPLWDGTEAFF	TGTGCCAGCTCACCACTCTGGGATGGGACTGAAGCTTTCTTT
-	TRBV7-3	TRBD2	TRBJ2-5	CASRCSGGLQETQYF	TGTGCCAGCAGATGTAGCGGGGGGCTTCAAGAGACCCAGTACTTC
few	TRBV7-2	-	TRBJ1-5	CASSLGRHNQPQHF	TGTGCCAGCAGCCTGGGACGGCACAATCAGCCCCAGCATTTT
-	TRBV6-5	TRBD1	TRBJ1-4	CASSRGQSSNEKLFF	TGTGCCAGCAGCAGGGGACAGTCTTCTAATGAAAAACTGTTTTTT
-	TRBV2	-	TRBJ1-3	CASSFDRGGSTIYF	TGTGCCAGCAGTTTCGACAGAGGGGGGAGCACCATATATTTT
-	TRBV29-1	-	TRBJ2-5	CSVSSEVGLETQYF	TGCAGCGTTTCGTCCGAAGTGGGGTTGGAGACCCAGTACTTC
-	TRBV5-1	-	TRBJ2-2	CASSFVIVGSPGELFF	TGCGCCAGCAGCTTCGTTATAGTCGGGAGCCCCGGGGAGCTGTTTTTT
-	TRBV9	TRBD1	TRBJ1-2	CASGRQGAIDYGYTF	TGTGCCAGCGGCCGACAGGGGGCTATTGACTATGGCTACACCTTC
-	TRBV5-1	TRBD1	TRBJ1-1	CASSLTGGSSTEAFF	TGCGCCAGCAGCTTAACAGGGGGCTCGAGTACTGAAGCTTTCTTT
few	TRBV2	-	TRBJ1-2	CASSEGREGYTF	TGTGCCAGCAGTGAAGGCAGGGAGGGCTACACCTTC
-	TRBV2	-	TRBJ1-2	CASSVGAGRGGYTF	TGTGCCAGCAGTGTTGGGGCAGGGCGCGGTGGCTACACCTTC
-	TRBV19	TRBD2	TRBJ2-3	CASRSSGGVADTQYF	TGTGCCAGTAGGAGTAGCGGGGGGGTCGCAGATACGCAGTATTTT
-	TRBV14	TRBD2	TRBJ2-5	CASSPGLAGGRETQYF	TGTGCCAGCAGCCCCGGACTAGCGGGGGGGCGGGAGACCCAGTACTTC
-	TRBV25-1	TRBD2	TRBJ2-1	CASSEWVGGSYNEQFF	TGTGCCAGCAGTGAATGGGTGGGGGGGTCCTACAATGAGCAGTTCTTC
-	TRBV5-1	-	TRBJ1-1	CASSFRVTEGEAFF	TGCGCCAGCAGTTTCCGGGTCACCGAGGGGGAAGCTTTCTTT
-	TRBV5-1	TRBD1	TRBJ2-2	CASSLDTDRGKNTGELFF	TGCGCCAGCAGCTTGGATACCGACAGGGGAAAGAACACCGGGGAGCTGTTTTTT